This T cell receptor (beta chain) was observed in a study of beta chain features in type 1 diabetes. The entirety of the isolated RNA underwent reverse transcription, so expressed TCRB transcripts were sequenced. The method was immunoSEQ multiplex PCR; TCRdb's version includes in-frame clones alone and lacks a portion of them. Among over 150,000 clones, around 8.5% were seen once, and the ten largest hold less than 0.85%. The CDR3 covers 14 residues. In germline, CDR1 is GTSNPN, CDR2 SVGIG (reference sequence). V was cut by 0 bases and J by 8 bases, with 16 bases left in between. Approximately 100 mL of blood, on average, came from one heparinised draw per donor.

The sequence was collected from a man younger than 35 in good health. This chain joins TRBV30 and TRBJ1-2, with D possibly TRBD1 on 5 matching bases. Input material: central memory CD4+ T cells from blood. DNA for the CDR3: TGTGCCTGGAGTGTTGCCAGGGTTGGTCAAGGCTACACCTTC. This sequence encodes CAWSVARVGQGYTF.